The clone carrying this T cell receptor beta chain appeared a few times. These data belong to a study of OX40 agonist ivuxolimab in advanced cancers. For the study at large: Participants, approximately 83% male, averaged about 56 years of age, ranging from roughly 20 to 85.

Measured with immunoSEQ multiplex PCR; TCRdb has only the in-frame clones, and not every one. The table records approximately 9,800 clones, more than 60% of them present only once. Germline CDR1 is MNHNS and CDR2 is SASEGT. V shed 2 bases and J shed 5 bases, with 12 bases lying between them. CDR3 length: 14 residues. V gene TRBV6-1 combines with J gene TRBJ1-1; perhaps TRBD1 as D (5 bases). This sequence originates from an adult with an advanced solid tumor such as melanoma, head and neck, liver or kidney cancer. Sequencing used CD4+ or CD8+ T cells sorted from blood, obtained in a trial of the OX40 agonist ivuxolimab. CDR3 coding DNA: TGTGCCAGCAGTGAACTCGGGGCGGGGACTGAAGCTTTCTTT. It codes for CASSELGAGTEAFF.